The next 8 T cell receptor beta chains were all read from a single sample in a study of blood T cell repertoires in COVID-19. Profiled with immunoSEQ multiplex PCR; TCRdb holds only in-frame clones, not every one. Here the sample spans about 330,000 clones, roughly 90% being singletons. Sequencing was carried out using PBMCs or T cells enriched from blood (not recorded which). Every receptor here comes from a woman younger than 45 who had recovered from COVID-19.

The chain's CDR3 is CASSQTSAGGELFF. The CDR3 nucleotides are TGTGCCAGCAGTCAGACTAGCGCTGGCGGGGAGCTGTTTTTT. This chain connects TRBV6-5 to TRBJ2-2; TRBD2 aligns across 8 bases. V was clipped by 5 bases and J by 7 bases; unmatched bases: 6. This CDR3 contains 14 residues. CDR1 is MNHEY and CDR2 is SVGAGI in the germline V gene.

This rearrangement joins TRBV9 to TRBJ2-1; no clear D. The germline V and J ends were trimmed by 0 bases and 3 bases, with 10 bases remaining between them. CDR1 is SGDLS and CDR2 is YYNGEE in the germline V gene. CDR3 length equals 15 residues. The CDR3 region has the DNA TGTGCCAGCAGCGTAGGCGGAGATAGCTACAATGAGCAGTTCTTC. It translates to CASSVGGDSYNEQFF.

The chain carries TRBV10-3 and TRBJ1-2; D possibly corresponds to TRBD1 (6 bases). The germline V and J ends were trimmed by 7 bases and 7 bases, with 16 bases remaining between them. The CDR3 contains 13 residues. Per germline, CDR1 ENHRY and CDR2 SYGVKD. This CDR3 reads CAITSSDSSGYTF. The CDR3 coding sequence is TGTGCCATCACCTCGTCGGACAGTAGTGGCTACACCTTC.

This chain links TRBV30 with TRBJ1-2, with TRBD1 matching 9 bases. The V gene end was trimmed by 5 bases and the J gene end by 4 bases; junction bases not matched to a gene: 5. Germline V gene lookup returns CDR1 GTSNPN and CDR2 SVGIG (reference sequence). The CDR3 spans 13 residues. CDR3 sequence: CAWGTGFSYGYTF. CDR3 bases: TGTGCCTGGGGGACAGGGTTTAGCTATGGCTACACCTTC.

This chain joins TRBV7-2 and TRBJ2-1, with TRBD2 matching over 14 bases. The V gene's germline CDR1 is SGHTA and CDR2 FQGNSA. This CDR3 is 17 amino acids long. V was clipped by 3 bases and J by 9 bases; unmatched bases: 10. CDR3 sequence (DNA): TGTGCCAGCAGCTTCCCCCGGGGACTAGCGGGAGAGAGTGAGCAGTTCTTC. Translation gives CASSFPRGLAGESEQFF.

This sequence joins TRBV5-1 and TRBJ2-1; 13 bases are shared with TRBD2. This CDR3 has 18 amino acids. CDR1 and CDR2 (germline): SGHRS, YFSETQ. V was pared by 3 bases and J by 5 bases, with 11 bases of the junction left unmatched. For the CDR3, the DNA is TGCGCCAGCAGCTGGGATATAACTAGCGGGGGGGCCAACAATGAGCAGTTCTTC. Protein: CASSWDITSGGANNEQFF.

In its sample, this clone was seen once. V gene TRBV9 combines with J gene TRBJ2-5; 13 positions match TRBD2. The V and J ends lost 4 bases and 5 bases, in that order; junction bases with no gene match: 2. CDR3 length: 14 amino acids. In germline, CDR1 is SGDLS, CDR2 YYNGEE. CDR3 sequence reads: CASSTLAGGETQYF. CDR3 sequence (DNA): TGTGCCAGCAGCACACTAGCGGGGGGGGAGACCCAGTACTTC.

This clone was recorded once. The chain employs TRBV28 and TRBJ2-7, with D maybe TRBD1 (6 bases). CDR1 is MDHEN and CDR2 is SYDVKM in the germline V gene. The CDR3 spans 14 residues. The V gene lost 1 base and the J gene lost 3 bases, with 10 bases spanning the gap. CDR3 sequence reads: CASSLSGQNYEQYF. DNA of the CDR3: TGTGCCAGCAGTTTATCCGGACAGAACTACGAGCAGTACTTC.